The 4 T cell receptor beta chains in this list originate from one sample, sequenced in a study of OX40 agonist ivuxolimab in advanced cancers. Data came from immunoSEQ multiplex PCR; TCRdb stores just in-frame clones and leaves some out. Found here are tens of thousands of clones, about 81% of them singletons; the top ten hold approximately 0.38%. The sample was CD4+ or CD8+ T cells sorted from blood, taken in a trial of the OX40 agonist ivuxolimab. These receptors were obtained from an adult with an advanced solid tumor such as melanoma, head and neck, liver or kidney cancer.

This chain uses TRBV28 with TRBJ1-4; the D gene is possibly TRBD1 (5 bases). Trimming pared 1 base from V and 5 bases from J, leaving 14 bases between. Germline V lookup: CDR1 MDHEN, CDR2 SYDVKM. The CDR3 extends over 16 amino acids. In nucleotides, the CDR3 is TGTGCCAGCAGTTTATTCCGGGGGGGTCAGAATGAAAAACTGTTTTTT. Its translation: CASSLFRGGQNEKLFF.

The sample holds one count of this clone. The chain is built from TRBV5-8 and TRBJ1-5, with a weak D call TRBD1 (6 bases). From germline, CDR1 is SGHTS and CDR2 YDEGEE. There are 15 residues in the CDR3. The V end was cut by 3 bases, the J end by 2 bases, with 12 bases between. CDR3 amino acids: CASSSQGRGNQPQHF. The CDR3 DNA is TGTGCCAGCAGCTCACAGGGTCGGGGCAATCAGCCCCAGCATTTT.

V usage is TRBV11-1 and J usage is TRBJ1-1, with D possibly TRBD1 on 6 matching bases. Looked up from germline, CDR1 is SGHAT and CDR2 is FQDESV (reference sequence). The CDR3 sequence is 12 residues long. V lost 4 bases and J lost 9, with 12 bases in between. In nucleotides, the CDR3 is TGTGCCAGCAGCTCCACAGGGCCACAAGCTTTCTTT. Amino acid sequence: CASSSTGPQAFF.

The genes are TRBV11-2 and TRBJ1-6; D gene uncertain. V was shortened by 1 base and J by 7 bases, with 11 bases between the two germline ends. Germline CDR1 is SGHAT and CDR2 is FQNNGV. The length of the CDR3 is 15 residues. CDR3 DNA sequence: TGTGCCAGCAGCTTAGGAGGGCCAGAAAATTCACCCCTCCACTTT. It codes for CASSLGGPENSPLHF.